The clone carrying this T cell receptor (beta chain) was detected a few times. Its antigen is undetermined. The sample is drawn from a study of cytomegalovirus exposure and HLA in healthy donors. Overall study results and limits: In a later analysis, CMV-associated beta chains were mostly HLA-associated, it appeared. For most TCR beta V segments, an earlier analysis put the productive rate at about 87% or about 30% of the time. TCR beta V- and J-gene trimming, according to a later analysis, was linked to a missense DCLRE1C variant.

PCR involved 60 Vbeta and 13 Jbeta primers. Only in-frame clones appear in the TCRdb table, and some are missing; sequencing was by immunoSEQ multiplex PCR. The table includes fewer than 200,000 clones, 75% to 90% detected once. V shed 5 bases and J shed 7 bases, with 9 bases lying between them. Looked up from germline, CDR1 is SGHVS and CDR2 is FQNEAQ. This CDR3 has 11 residues. The rearrangement links TRBV7-8 to TRBJ2-7; D is ambiguous. The sequence was obtained from a man between 45 and 60 years old in good health and CMV-seronegative. The sequencing sample was made of PBMCs. In DNA form, the CDR3 reads TGTGCCAGCAGCCGTGCTAATGAGCAGTACTTC. Translated: CASSRANEQYF.